The 17 T cell receptor beta chains below all came from one sample that was sequenced in a study of cytomegalovirus exposure and HLA in healthy donors. PCR used 60 Vbeta primers and 13 Jbeta primers. Sequencing used immunoSEQ multiplex PCR; TCRdb keeps in-frame clones, though not all of them. The sample lists about 160,000 clones; about four fifths were seen once. Sequencing was done on a sample of PBMCs. Receptors originate from a woman aged 45-60 years in good health and CMV-seronegative.

This chain connects TRBV2 to TRBJ2-3; maybe TRBD2 (6 bases). V shed 2 bases and J shed 1 base, with 7 bases lying between them. Per the germline V gene, CDR1 is SNHLY and CDR2 is FYNNEI. There are 14 residues in the CDR3. In DNA form, the CDR3 reads TGTGCCAGCAGTGAATGGGGGGGCACAGATACGCAGTATTTT. It specifies CASSEWGGTDTQYF. The variable domain in full, completed from reference TRBV2 and TRBJ2-3, reads EPEVTQTPSHQVTQMGQEVILRCVPISNHLYFYWYRQILGQKVEFLVSFYNNEISEKSEIFDDQFSVERPDGSNFTLKIRSTKLEDSAMYFCASSEWGGTDTQYFGPGTRLTVL.

By its share, this clone is medium-sized. The CDR3 is CARMNHRVGYTF. The CDR3 region has the DNA TGTGCCAGGATGAACCACAGGGTTGGCTACACCTTC. This chain uses TRBV21-1 with TRBJ1-2; TRBD1 is taken as the D call from the table, unchecked against the DNA. TRBV21-1 is marked as a pseudogene. The CDR3 has 12 residues.

This rearrangement joins TRBV19 to TRBJ1-5, with 12 bases that match TRBD1. The trim removed 6 bases at V and 3 bases at J, leaving 9 bases unmatched. This CDR3 is built from 17 residues. The germline V gene encodes CDR1 LNHDA and CDR2 SQIVND (reference sequence). In nucleotides, the CDR3 is TGTGCCAGTAGGAAGGGGACAGGGGGCTCAGACAATCAGCCCCAGCATTTT. Translating gives CASRKGTGGSDNQPQHF.

This chain links TRBV19 with TRBJ2-7; 7 positions agree with TRBD1. CDR1 is LNHDA, CDR2 SQIVND, per germline (reference sequence). The CDR3 loop spans 13 amino acids. V shed 5 bases and J 2 bases; nucleotides not matched to a gene: 3. CDR3 in DNA: TGTGCCAGTAGTTCCGGGACAGCCTACGAGCAGTACTTC. It specifies CASSSGTAYEQYF. Using reference TRBV19 and TRBJ2-7 for the parts outside the CDR3, the full variable domain is DGGITQSPKYLFRKEGQNVTLSCEQNLNHDAMYWYRQDPGQGLRLIYYSQIVNDFQKGDIAEGYSVSREKKESFPLTVTSAQKNPTAFYLCASSSGTAYEQYFGPGTRLTVT.

This sequence joins TRBV11-3 and TRBJ2-2; weak D call: TRBD1 (5 bases). Germline V CDR1 and CDR2: SGHNT, YENEEA. The CDR3 is 15 residues long. V was pared by 1 base and J by 3 bases, with 9 bases between. The CDR3 nucleotides are TGTGCCAGCAGCTTAGGCGGCAGGGACACCGGGGAGCTGTTTTTT. It is translated as CASSLGGRDTGELFF.

This clone was seen a few times. The chain carries TRBV19 and TRBJ1-2; 10 positions agree with TRBD1. Germline V gene data show CDR1 as LNHDA and CDR2 as SQIVND (reference sequence). This CDR3 contains 13 residues. With 9 bases clipped from V and 7 bases from J, the junction kept 8 bases outside the gene matches. The CDR3 spells CASEGTGATGYTF. The CDR3 DNA reads as TGTGCCAGCGAGGGGACAGGGGCAACTGGCTACACCTTC.

The V and J genes are TRBV2 and TRBJ1-1, with 11 bases aligning to TRBD1. CDR3 length: 15 residues. The germline V gene has CDR1 SNHLY and CDR2 FYNNEI. J gave up 0 bases and V 6 bases, and 3 bases lay outside the gene matches. CDR3 sequence (DNA): TGTGCCAGCAGCGGACAGGGGGCTATGAACACTGAAGCTTTCTTT. It translates to CASSGQGAMNTEAFF.

This chain joins TRBV5-4 and TRBJ1-4; tentatively, D is TRBD1 (5 bases). Trimming left V 1 base short and J 14 bases short, with 15 bases between. Germline-derived CDR1 and CDR2 are SGHNT and YYREEE (reference sequence). The CDR3 loop spans 13 amino acids. CDR3 protein: CASSLNPEGRLFF. The CDR3 nucleotides read TGTGCCAGCAGCTTGAATCCCGAGGGGAGGCTGTTTTTT.

The chain joins TRBV4-2 to TRBJ2-3; the match to TRBD2 covers 14 bases. CDR3 size: 18 residues. V shed 0 bases, J shed 5 bases, and the junction held 7 bases outside the gene matches. Germline CDR1 LGHNA, CDR2 YNFKEQ. The CDR3 nucleotides are TGTGCCAGCAGCCAAGATCCCCGACTAGCGGGGGGGGGAGATACGCAGTATTTT. It is translated as CASSQDPRLAGGGDTQYF.

This rearrangement joins TRBV2 to TRBJ2-1; 7 bases match TRBD2. This CDR3 is 15 amino acids long. CDR1 is SNHLY and CDR2 is FYNNEI in the germline V gene. Trimming removed 7 bases from V and 2 bases from J; junction bases left unmatched: 8. The CDR3 protein is CASNFLAATYNEQFF. The CDR3 DNA is TGTGCCAGCAATTTTCTAGCGGCGACCTACAATGAGCAGTTCTTC.

V is TRBV6-1 and J is TRBJ2-3; 10 bases map to TRBD2. The junction had 4 bases not matched to a gene; V was cut back by 2 bases and J by 2 bases. The CDR3 length is 16 residues. Germline V gene lookup returns CDR1 MNHNS and CDR2 SASEGT. DNA of the CDR3: TGTGCCAGCAGTGAACTAGCGGGAGAATTCACAGATACGCAGTATTTT. Translating gives CASSELAGEFTDTQYF.

The chain links TRBV4-1 to TRBJ2-1; D unresolved. Per the germline V gene, CDR1 is MGHRA and CDR2 is YSYEKL. The CDR3 covers 14 residues. Deletions cut 3 bases from V and 3 bases from J, with 9 bases between. The CDR3 is CASSQSSGYNEQFF. In DNA form, the CDR3 reads TGCGCCAGCAGCCAGAGTTCGGGCTACAATGAGCAGTTCTTC.

This chain connects TRBV11-2 to TRBJ2-2; TRBD2 aligns across 9 bases. V trimming: 7 bases; J trimming: 6 bases; junction bases outside the gene matches: 6. The germline V gene has CDR1 SGHAT and CDR2 FQNNGV. This CDR3 has 14 amino acids. CDR3 sequence (DNA): TGTGCCAGCAACCTCGCGGGAGGGGCCGGGGAGCTGTTTTTT. As protein: CASNLAGGAGELFF.

The chain is built from TRBV5-1 and TRBJ1-4; TRBD1 is a possible D gene (6 bases). CDR3 size: 15 residues. V was clipped by 4 bases and J by 6 bases, with 16 bases between them. Germline CDR1 and CDR2: SGHRS and YFSETQ. The CDR3 sequence: CASSIGQTGHEKLFF. In nucleotides, the CDR3 is TGCGCCAGCAGCATCGGACAGACGGGCCATGAAAAACTGTTTTTT.

This clone was counted once. This rearrangement joins TRBV4-2 to TRBJ2-1, with a possible D match to TRBD2 (7 bases). CDR1 and CDR2 (germline): LGHNA, YNFKEQ. Trimming pared 0 bases from V and 5 bases from J, leaving 11 bases between. This CDR3 comprises 15 residues. The CDR3 DNA is TGTGCCAGCAGCCAAGATCTGGGGGGGCACAATGAGCAGTTCTTC. This codes for CASSQDLGGHNEQFF.

The chain links TRBV29-1 to TRBJ2-7, with TRBD1 matching 8 bases. The CDR3 sequence is 11 residues long. Germline CDR1 SQVTM, CDR2 ANQGSEA. V dropped 7 bases and J dropped 3; count of bases not matched to a gene: 2. Written as DNA, the CDR3 is TGCAGCGCCGGACAGGGCTACGAGCAGTACTTC. It yields the protein CSAGQGYEQYF.

The J gene is TRBJ2-3, the V gene TRBV6-1; 11 positions match TRBD2. The CDR3 sequence is 16 residues long. Looked up from germline, CDR1 is MNHNS and CDR2 is SASEGT. The trim removed 4 bases at V and 4 bases at J, leaving 7 bases unmatched. CDR3 nucleotides: TGTGCCAGCAGTGCTGGGACTAGCGGTCCCTCAGATACGCAGTATTTT. Protein product: CASSAGTSGPSDTQYF.